The clone carrying this T cell receptor (beta chain) was observed at least ten times. The data belong to a study of shared clonotypes between healthy human individuals. Measured with immunoSEQ multiplex PCR; TCRdb has only the in-frame clones, and not every one. The sample contains 400,000 to 500,000 clones, 70% to 85% of which appear only once. CDR1 and CDR2 (germline): SGHTA, FQGNSA. The CDR3 is 16 amino acids. Trimming removed 6 bases from V and 6 bases from J, with 20 bases in between. V gene TRBV7-2 combines with J gene TRBJ2-2, with D possibly matching TRBD2 (5 bases). This TCR came from a woman aged 40-49 years in good health. Some clones in this sample may be carry-over from other donors' samples. Sequenced: PBMCs. In nucleotides, the CDR3 is TGTGCCAGCAGTTCCACCCCACCCCAGCGGCCCGGGGAGCTGTTTTTT. Its translation is CASSSTPPQRPGELFF.